Following are 19 T cell receptor beta chains from one sample sequenced in a study of shared clonotypes between healthy human individuals. The table came from immunoSEQ multiplex PCR; TCRdb's copy has only in-frame clones and leaves some out. The table has under 2,500,000 clones, more than 90% seen once. Sequenced material: naive CD4+ T cells sorted from blood. Documented subset: CD45RA+ positively selected. These receptors were obtained from a man younger than 30 in good health.

As concerns this clone: One junction end disagrees with the germline gene, perhaps due to a read error. The gene calls are TRBV7-7 and TRBJ2-5; TRBD2 matches 8 bases. CDR3 size: 18 residues. Germline V lookup: CDR1 SSHAT, CDR2 FNYEAQ (reference sequence). Written as DNA, the CDR3 is TGTGCTAGCAGCTTAGGGCCCCTGTCCAGCGGGGGCCAAGAGACCCAGTACTTC. Encoded protein: CASSLGPLSSGGQETQYF.

The chain uses TRBV7-2 and TRBJ2-7, with D unresolved. The CDR3 extends over 12 amino acids. Germline V gene sequence: CDR1 SGHTA, CDR2 FQGNSA. Deletions cut 5 bases from V and 3 bases from J, with 8 bases between. The CDR3 coding sequence is TGTGCCAGCAGCCTAAGACTCTACGAGCAGTACTTC. It yields the protein CASSLRLYEQYF.

The chain uses TRBV4-1 and TRBJ2-1, with D perhaps being TRBD1 or TRBD2 (5 bases each). Trimming took 4 bases from V and 0 from J, leaving 16 bases between them. The germline V gene encodes CDR1 MGHRA and CDR2 YSYEKL. This CDR3 is built from 17 residues. The CDR3 loop is CASSLLGRISSYNEQFF. CDR3 nucleotides: TGCGCCAGCAGCCTTTTGGGACGGATAAGCTCCTACAATGAGCAGTTCTTC.

This clone was seen once. The chain has TRBV10-1 and TRBJ1-1; no reliable D call. The germline gives CDR1 WNHNN, CDR2 SYGVQD (reference sequence). Trimming removed 2 bases at V and 1 base at J, with 5 bases between. The CDR3 is 13 residues long. DNA for the CDR3: TGCGCCAGCAGTGAGAACAGGAACACTGAAGCTTTCTTT. Protein sequence: CASSENRNTEAFF.

The chain is built from TRBV7-2 and TRBJ2-3; perhaps D is TRBD1 or TRBD2 (6 bases each). There are 17 residues in the CDR3. V was clipped by 2 bases and J by 4 bases, with 19 bases between them. CDR1 and CDR2 from the germline V gene are SGHTA and FQGNSA. The DNA of the CDR3 is TGTGCCAGCAGCTTATTTCCGGGGGCGAAGGTTGCAGATACGCAGTATTTT. Translated: CASSLFPGAKVADTQYF.

The chain combines TRBV18 with TRBJ2-2; unclear D gene. Germline assignment: CDR1 KGHSH and CDR2 LQKENI. Trimming shortened V by 6 bases and J by 5 bases, and 16 bases separated the two germline ends. The CDR3 is 15 amino acids. CDR3 sequence: CASSPASHGTGELFF. CDR3 nucleotide sequence: TGTGCCAGCTCCCCCGCGAGCCATGGGACCGGGGAGCTGTTTTTT.

On this clone: This same CDR3 is encoded by further DNA sequences in the sample. The chain combines TRBV30 with TRBJ1-4; D gene uncertain. The CDR3 spans 12 residues. Trimming removed 0 bases from V and 8 bases from J, with 7 bases in between. Germline CDR1 GTSNPN, CDR2 SVGIG (reference sequence). CDR3 sequence (DNA): TGTGCCTGGAGTGTACAGAACGAAAAACTGTTTTTT. Protein sequence: CAWSVQNEKLFF.

The chain employs TRBV5-1 and TRBJ1-4; D ambiguous. The V and J ends lost 0 bases and 3 bases respectively, with 12 bases between them. Germline V gene data show CDR1 as SGHRS and CDR2 as YFSETQ. The CDR3 loop spans 16 amino acids. The CDR3: CASSLEGSNPNEKLFF. The CDR3 DNA reads TGCGCCAGCAGCTTGGAGGGCTCAAATCCTAATGAAAAACTGTTTTTT.

The chain is built from TRBV10-1 and TRBJ2-2; no definite D call. The V gene's germline CDR1 is WNHNN and CDR2 SYGVQD (reference sequence). The CDR3 has 13 residues. V shed 6 bases and J shed 5 bases, with 10 bases lying between them. The CDR3 sequence: CASRMFETGELFF. In nucleotides, the CDR3 is TGCGCCAGCAGAATGTTTGAAACCGGGGAGCTGTTTTTT.

The chain has TRBV12-2 and TRBJ2-3; TRBD1, as called in the table, went unchecked against the DNA. TRBV12-2 is a pseudogene locus. This CDR3 spans 19 amino acids. As DNA, the CDR3 is TGTGCAAGTCGCTTCCCCTTAAGCGGACAGCCAGGCGTTACAGATACGCAGTATTTT. This translates into CASRFPLSGQPGVTDTQYF.

Concerning this clone itself: At one end, the junction sequence differs from germline, possibly due to a read error. The chain combines TRBV11-2 with TRBJ2-5, with D perhaps matching TRBD2 (5 bases). The CDR3 runs 15 residues. Germline CDR1 reads SGHAT; CDR2 reads FQNNGV. CDR3 residues: CASSVEGQARETQYF. The CDR3 nucleotides read TGTGCCAGCAGCGTAGAGGGCCAGGCGAGGGAGACCCAGTACTTC.

Turning to this clone: The sample carries other DNA sequences with the same CDR3. The rearrangement joins TRBV5-1 to TRBJ2-1; 9 positions agree with TRBD1. V lost 0 bases, J lost 5 bases, and 3 bases stayed unmatched. The CDR3 is 15 residues long. Germline assignment: CDR1 SGHRS and CDR2 YFSETQ. CDR3 nucleotides: TGCGCCAGCAGCTTGGAGGGACAGGGTAACAATGAGCAGTTCTTC. Translation: CASSLEGQGNNEQFF.

The chain has TRBV9 and TRBJ2-5, with 9 positions matching TRBD2. Trimming at V came to 0 bases and at J to 5 bases, leaving 8 bases not matched to a gene. Germline-derived CDR1 and CDR2 are SGDLS and YYNGEE. This CDR3 comprises 16 residues. The CDR3 protein is CASSVEGSGGWETQYF. The CDR3 nucleotides read TGTGCCAGCAGCGTAGAGGGTAGCGGGGGCTGGGAGACCCAGTACTTC. Variable domain in full (rest from reference TRBV9 and TRBJ2-5): DSGVTQTPKHLITATGQRVTLRCSPRSGDLSVYWYQQSLDQGLQFLIQYYNGEERAKGNILERFSAQQFPDLHSELNLSSLELGDSALYFCASSVEGSGGWETQYFGPGTRLLVL.

The chain carries TRBV10-1 and TRBJ1-4; D uncertain. V was cut by 11 bases and J by 7 bases, with 11 bases left in between. Germline loops: CDR1 WNHNN, CDR2 SYGVQD (reference sequence). The CDR3 is made up of 11 amino acids. The CDR3 sequence: CAAEKGEKLFF. The CDR3 DNA reads as TGCGCCGCGGAAAAAGGTGAAAAACTGTTTTTT.

The chain employs TRBV19 and TRBJ1-2; 8 bases match TRBD1. This CDR3 has 14 residues. Unmatched junction bases numbered 6, after V lost 5 bases and J lost 4 bases. Germline-derived CDR1 and CDR2 are LNHDA and SQIVND (reference sequence). DNA for the CDR3: TGTGCCAGTAGTCCGACAGGGGATATCTATGGCTACACCTTC. Translating it yields CASSPTGDIYGYTF.

This clone was seen a single time. This chain uses TRBV27 with TRBJ2-1; TRBD2 matches 12 bases. J was trimmed by 4 bases and V by 8 bases; bases with no gene match: 12. Per the germline V gene, CDR1 is MNHEY and CDR2 is SMNVEV (reference sequence). CDR3 length equals 17 residues. CDR3 sequence: CASPPAPTSGGYNEQFF. The DNA of the CDR3 is TGTGCCAGCCCTCCGGCCCCGACTAGCGGGGGATACAATGAGCAGTTCTTC.

This chain joins TRBV11-2 and TRBJ2-1, with 7 nucleotides matching TRBD1. Per the germline V gene, CDR1 is SGHAT and CDR2 is FQNNGV. The CDR3 length is 15 residues. The V and J ends lost 5 bases and 4 bases, in that order; junction bases with no gene match: 8. CDR3 region: CASSLVGQEYNEQFF. The DNA for the CDR3 is TGTGCCAGCAGCCTGGTCGGACAGGAATACAATGAGCAGTTCTTC.

V is TRBV2 and J is TRBJ1-5, with 7 bases identical to TRBD1. The length of the CDR3 is 14 residues. Trimming removed 6 bases from V and 7 bases from J; junction bases left unmatched: 9. The germline V gene has CDR1 SNHLY and CDR2 FYNNEI. The CDR3: CASRQQTGRQPQHF. Written as DNA, the CDR3 is TGTGCCAGCAGACAACAGACAGGGAGACAGCCCCAGCATTTT.

The rearrangement uses TRBV7-2 and TRBJ1-2, with D possibly matching TRBD1 (6 bases). This CDR3 region has 16 residues. The germline CDR1 and CDR2 sequences are SGHTA and FQGNSA. The V and J ends lost 5 bases and 0 bases respectively, with 16 bases between them. CDR3 sequence: CASSADYGTSNYGYTF. The CDR3 DNA is TGTGCCAGCAGCGCTGATTACGGGACATCTAACTATGGCTACACCTTC.